Below, one TCR beta chain is given with its context. This sample stems from a study of technical replicates of blood from several donors. Sequencing was performed with immunoSEQ multiplex PCR; in TCRdb, only in-frame clones are kept and a portion is missing. The data contain around 100,000 clones, 85% to 95% of them singletons. The CDR3 is 16 residues long. The germline V gene encodes CDR1 MNHEY and CDR2 SVGAGI. Trimming at V came to 2 bases and at J to 3 bases, leaving 9 bases not matched to a gene. Material: T cells isolated from PBMCs. This clonotype originated in a human donor in good health. The chain joins TRBV6-5 to TRBJ1-2; 7 bases are shared with TRBD1. CDR3 nucleotide sequence: TGTGCCAGCAGTTACAGAGGGGGCGGGCTTGACTATGGCTACACCTTC. This sequence encodes CASSYRGGGLDYGYTF.